This entry is about one TCR beta chain. Profiling relied on immunoSEQ multiplex PCR, and the TCRdb table lists in-frame clones only, not all of them. The sample lists 390,000 or so clones, around 89% seen once, with around 6.3% in the top ten. The sample comes from a study of blood T cell repertoires in COVID-19. Trimming cost V 0 bases and J 7 bases; bases outside gene matches: 7. The CDR3 runs 18 residues. Germline V gene data show CDR1 as LGHNA and CDR2 as YSLEER. The receptor was isolated from a young man with active or convalescent COVID-19. V and J are TRBV4-3 and TRBJ2-1; 15 nucleotides align to TRBD2. The sequencing input was peripheral blood. The CDR3 DNA reads TGCGCCAGCAGCCAAGATAGGACTAGCGGGGGGGCCCTGAATGAGCAGTTCTTC. Translation gives CASSQDRTSGGALNEQFF.